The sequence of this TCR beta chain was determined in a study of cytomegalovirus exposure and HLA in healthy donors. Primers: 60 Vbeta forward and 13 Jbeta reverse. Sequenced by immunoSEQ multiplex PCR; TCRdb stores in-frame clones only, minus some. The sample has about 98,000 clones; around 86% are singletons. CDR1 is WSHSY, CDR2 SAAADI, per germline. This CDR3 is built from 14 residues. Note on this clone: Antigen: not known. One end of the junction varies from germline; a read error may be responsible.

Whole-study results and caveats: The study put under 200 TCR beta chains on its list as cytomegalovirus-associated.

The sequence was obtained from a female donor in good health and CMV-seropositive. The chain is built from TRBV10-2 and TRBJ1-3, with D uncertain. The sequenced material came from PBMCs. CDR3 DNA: TGCGCCGGCAGTGAAGAGGGAAGTGGAAACACCATATATTTT. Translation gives CAGSEEGSGNTIYF.